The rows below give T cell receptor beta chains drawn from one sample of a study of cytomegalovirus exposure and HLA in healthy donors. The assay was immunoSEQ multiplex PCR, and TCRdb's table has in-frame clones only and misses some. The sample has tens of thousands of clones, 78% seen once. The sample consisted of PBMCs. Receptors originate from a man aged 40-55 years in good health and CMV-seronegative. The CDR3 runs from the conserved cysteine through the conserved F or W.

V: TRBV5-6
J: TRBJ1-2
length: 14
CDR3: CASSSQGLDYGYTF

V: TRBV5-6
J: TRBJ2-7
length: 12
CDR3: CASSLGHYEQYF

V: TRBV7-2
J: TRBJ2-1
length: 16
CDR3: CASSRSGGVTWYEQFF

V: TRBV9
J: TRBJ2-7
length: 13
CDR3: CASSVDGTYEQYF

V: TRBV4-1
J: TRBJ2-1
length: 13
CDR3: CASSLALRNEQFF

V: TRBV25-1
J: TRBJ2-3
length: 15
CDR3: CASSEGASFTDTQYF

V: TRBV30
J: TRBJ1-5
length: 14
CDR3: CAWSVLGRGQPQHF

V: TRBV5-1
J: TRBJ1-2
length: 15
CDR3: CASSLSGSGNYGYTF

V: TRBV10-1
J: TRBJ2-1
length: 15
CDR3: CASSEGGPHLDEQFF

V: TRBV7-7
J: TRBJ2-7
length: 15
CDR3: CASSPRLAGMYEQYF

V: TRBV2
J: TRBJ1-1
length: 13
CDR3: CASRGHAATEAFF

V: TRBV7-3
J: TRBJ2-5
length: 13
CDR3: CASSRDLRETQYF

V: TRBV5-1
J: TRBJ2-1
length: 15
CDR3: CASSLGGTSGHNPFF

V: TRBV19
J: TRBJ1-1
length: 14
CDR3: CASSIRTGNTEAFF

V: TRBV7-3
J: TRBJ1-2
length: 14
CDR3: CASSSTGGGYGYTF

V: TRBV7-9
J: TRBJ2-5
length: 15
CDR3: CASSSYGSFQETQYF

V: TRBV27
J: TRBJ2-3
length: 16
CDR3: CASSYSYRGSADTQYF

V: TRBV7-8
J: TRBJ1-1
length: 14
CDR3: CASSLGGGRAEAFF

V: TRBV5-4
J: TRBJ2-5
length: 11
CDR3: CASSQLGTQYF

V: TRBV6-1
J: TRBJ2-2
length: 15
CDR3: CATTTGTGWTGELFF

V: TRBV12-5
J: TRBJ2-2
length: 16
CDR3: CASGLAGTMGIGELFF

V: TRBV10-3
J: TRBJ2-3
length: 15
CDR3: CAISDGAGGSDTQYF

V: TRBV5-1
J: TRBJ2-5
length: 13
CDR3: CASSDSGRETQYF

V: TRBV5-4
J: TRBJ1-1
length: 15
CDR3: CASSLVAGLDTEAFF

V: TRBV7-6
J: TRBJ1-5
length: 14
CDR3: CASSLNRGHQPQHF

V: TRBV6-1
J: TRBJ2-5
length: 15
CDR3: CASSELAGDQETQYF

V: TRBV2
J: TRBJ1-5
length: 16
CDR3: CASSDFRTGGNQPQHF

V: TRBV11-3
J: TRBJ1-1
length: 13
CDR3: CASSLDRGGGAFF

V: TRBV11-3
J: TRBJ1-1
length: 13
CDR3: CASSLGQGTEAFF

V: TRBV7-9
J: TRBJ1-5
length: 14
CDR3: CASSPGQGNQPQHF

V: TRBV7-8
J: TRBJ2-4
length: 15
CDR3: CASSPGGTGAAPAHF

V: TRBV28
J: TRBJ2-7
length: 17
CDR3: CASSFRSTVIIPYEQYF

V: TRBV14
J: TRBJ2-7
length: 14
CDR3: CASTESTSDYEQYF

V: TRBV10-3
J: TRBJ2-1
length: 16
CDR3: CAISAGLLHSYNEQFF

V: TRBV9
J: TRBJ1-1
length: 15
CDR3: CASSGRAGEGTEAFF

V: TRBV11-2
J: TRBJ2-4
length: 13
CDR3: CASSLESLSIQYF

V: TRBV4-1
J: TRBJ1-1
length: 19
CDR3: CASSPHLIWTGTRNTEAFF

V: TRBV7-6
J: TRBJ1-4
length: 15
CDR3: CASSLGQGGREKLFF

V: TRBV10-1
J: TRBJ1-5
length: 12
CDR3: CASSHQGQPQHF

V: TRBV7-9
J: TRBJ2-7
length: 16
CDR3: CSSSSLPGLGYYEQYF

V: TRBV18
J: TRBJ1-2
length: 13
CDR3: CASSRGRDGGYTF

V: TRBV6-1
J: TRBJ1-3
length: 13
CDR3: CASRGDRGDTIYF

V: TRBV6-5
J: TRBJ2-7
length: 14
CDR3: CASSSDGRAYEQYF

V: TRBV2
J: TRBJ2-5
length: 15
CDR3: CASKGLAGPQETQYF

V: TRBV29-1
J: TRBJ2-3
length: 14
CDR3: CSVGAGELTDTQYF

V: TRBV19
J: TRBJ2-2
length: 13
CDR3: CASNPTGTGELFF

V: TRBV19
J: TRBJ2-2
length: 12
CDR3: CASSREAGELFF

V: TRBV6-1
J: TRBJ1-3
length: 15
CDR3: CASGGTAASGNTIYF

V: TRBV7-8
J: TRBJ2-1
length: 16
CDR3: CASSSARLAGYNEQFF

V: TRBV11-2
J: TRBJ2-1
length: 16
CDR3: CASSSETSSSYNEQFF

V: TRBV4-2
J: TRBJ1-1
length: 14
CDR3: CASSQALMNTEAFF

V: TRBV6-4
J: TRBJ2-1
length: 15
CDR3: CASSSSAEITDEQFF